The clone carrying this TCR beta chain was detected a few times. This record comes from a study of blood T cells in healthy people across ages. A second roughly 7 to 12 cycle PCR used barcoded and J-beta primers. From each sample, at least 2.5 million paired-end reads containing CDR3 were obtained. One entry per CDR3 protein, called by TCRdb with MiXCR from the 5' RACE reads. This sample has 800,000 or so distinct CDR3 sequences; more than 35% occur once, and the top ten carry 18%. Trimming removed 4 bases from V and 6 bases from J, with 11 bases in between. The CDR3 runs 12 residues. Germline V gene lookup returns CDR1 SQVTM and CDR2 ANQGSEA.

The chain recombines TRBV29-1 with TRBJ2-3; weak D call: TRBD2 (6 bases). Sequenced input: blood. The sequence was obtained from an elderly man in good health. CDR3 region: CSVGGERDTQYF. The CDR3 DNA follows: TGCAGCGTTGGCGGGGAGAGGGATACGCAGTATTTT.